This entry lists 26 T cell receptor beta chains sequenced from one sample in a study of CD8+ T cells in alopecia areata. Investigators isolated RNA and reverse transcribed it into cDNA to act as the sequencing template. TCRdb's table, derived via immunoSEQ multiplex PCR, lists solely in-frame clones and lacks some. The sample carries roughly 190,000 clones, approximately 56% recorded once. Indicated treatment: oral pan-JAK inhibitor, 5-10 mg twice daily. The sample here was CD4+ T cells sorted from blood, taken at week 4, from a patient treated with tofacitinib. Receptor source: a human donor with alopecia areata.

The rearrangement links TRBV7-2 to TRBJ2-3, with TRBD2 matching over 8 bases. The ends lost 5 bases at V and 0 bases at J; junction bases unmatched: 7. CDR3 length: 16 amino acids. Germline loops: CDR1 SGHTA, CDR2 FQGNSA. The DNA for the CDR3 is TGTGCCAGCAGCCGTGGGGCTAGCGGGAGCACAGATACGCAGTATTTT. Translating gives CASSRGASGSTDTQYF.

The chain couples TRBV2 to TRBJ2-3; D gene uncertain. Trimming took 5 bases from V and 2 from J, leaving 11 bases between them. The CDR3 length is 14 residues. Germline-derived CDR1 and CDR2 are SNHLY and FYNNEI. CDR3 DNA: TGTGCCAGCAGTACGAGGCAAATCACAGATACGCAGTATTTT. It specifies CASSTRQITDTQYF.

V and J are TRBV30 and TRBJ2-7; the D gene is possibly TRBD2 (5 bases). Per germline, CDR1 GTSNPN and CDR2 SVGIG (reference sequence). Trimming left V 3 bases short and J 2 bases short, with 14 bases between. CDR3 length: 14 amino acids. The CDR3 DNA reads as TGTGCCTGGAGCCTGGACTGGAAAACCTACGAGCAGTACTTC. This codes for CAWSLDWKTYEQYF.

A few counts support this clone. This sequence joins TRBV19 and TRBJ2-4; TRBD1 might be the D (6 bases). The V end was cut by 7 bases, the J end by 2 bases, with 18 bases between. Germline V gene lookup returns CDR1 LNHDA and CDR2 SQIVND (reference sequence). This CDR3 has 16 amino acids. As DNA, the CDR3 is TGTGCCAGTAATGAGTCGTGGGGGCGAACCAAAAACATTCAGTACTTC. It codes for CASNESWGRTKNIQYF.

This rearrangement joins TRBV29-1 to TRBJ2-1; 7 bases map to TRBD1. Germline V CDR1 and CDR2: SQVTM, ANQGSEA. The CDR3 length is 15 residues. After removal of 5 bases from V and 0 bases from J, the junction contained 7 bases not matched to a gene. The CDR3 nucleotides read TGCAGCGTTTACGGGACAGTCGGCTCCTACAATGAGCAGTTCTTC. Translated: CSVYGTVGSYNEQFF.

The rearrangement uses TRBV27 and TRBJ2-2, with 14 positions matching TRBD2. V lost 6 bases, J lost 3 bases, and 9 bases stayed unmatched. The germline V gene has CDR1 MNHEY and CDR2 SMNVEV (reference sequence). The CDR3 length is 18 residues. The CDR3 loop is CASSPGLAGGWDTGELFF. The CDR3 bases are TGTGCCAGCAGCCCTGGACTAGCGGGAGGATGGGACACCGGGGAGCTGTTTTTT.

The chain has TRBV7-8 and TRBJ1-3; D not certain. Germline V lookup: CDR1 SGHVS, CDR2 FQNEAQ. The CDR3 contains 14 residues. V lost 5 bases and J lost 3, with 11 bases in between. CDR3: CASSPGVVGNTIYF. In DNA, the CDR3 is TGTGCCAGCAGCCCCGGGGTTGTTGGAAACACCATATATTTT.

The chain links TRBV7-3 to TRBJ1-5; possibly TRBD1 for D (5 bases). CDR3 size: 16 residues. Between the trimmed V and J ends, which lost 1 base and 6 bases, there was a span of 16 bases. Per germline, CDR1 SGHTA and CDR2 FQGTGA. CDR3 nucleotides: TGTGCCAGCAGCTTAAGGCGGGGAGGGGAGGTTCAGCCCCAGCATTTT. Translated, it gives CASSLRRGGEVQPQHF.

This clone has only a few counts. The chain carries TRBV18 and TRBJ1-5; TRBD1 is a possible D gene (6 bases). Trimming shortened V by 0 bases and J by 0 bases, and 15 bases separated the two germline ends. The V gene's germline CDR1 is KGHSH and CDR2 LQKENI. This CDR3 has 18 residues. The CDR3 sequence: CASSPPNGGKGSNQPQHF. For the CDR3, the DNA is TGTGCCAGCTCACCACCGAACGGGGGCAAAGGTAGCAATCAGCCCCAGCATTTT.

Concerning this clone: The same CDR3 is also encoded by other DNA sequences in this sample. V is TRBV29-1 and J is TRBJ2-5; 11 positions match TRBD1. The CDR3 consists of 13 residues. Germline trimming cut 6 bases from V and 5 bases from J; bases unmatched to any gene: 5. Germline V gene sequence: CDR1 SQVTM, CDR2 ANQGSEA. Here the CDR3 reads CSVGQGAGETQYF. The CDR3 nucleotides read TGCAGCGTAGGACAGGGGGCGGGGGAGACCCAGTACTTC.

This clone was observed once. V is TRBV10-3 and J is TRBJ2-3, with D unresolved. The germline CDR1 and CDR2 sequences are ENHRY and SYGVKD. Trimming left V 10 bases short and J 0 bases short, with 14 bases between. The CDR3 extends over 14 amino acids. CDR3 loop: CATADTTSTDTQYF. The CDR3 region has the DNA TGTGCCACCGCAGACACTACTAGCACAGATACGCAGTATTTT.

V is TRBV20-1 and J is TRBJ2-7; D unresolved. The CDR3 covers 10 residues. V dropped 3 bases and J dropped 3 bases, with 3 bases sitting between them. CDR1 DFQATT and CDR2 SNEGSKA come from the germline V gene (reference sequence). The CDR3 protein is CSASGYEQYF. The CDR3 nucleotides are TGCAGTGCTAGTGGCTACGAGCAGTACTTC.

The rearrangement links TRBV7-3 to TRBJ2-3, with D perhaps TRBD2 (6 bases). Between the trimmed V and J ends, which lost 1 base and 9 bases, there was a span of 11 bases. Germline values: CDR1 SGHTA, CDR2 FQGTGA. The CDR3 runs 13 residues. Here the CDR3 reads CASSLRLRDTQYF. CDR3 DNA sequence: TGTGCCAGCAGCTTAAGGTTGCGGGACACGCAGTATTTT.

This clone was counted between two and nine times. The chain links TRBV14 to TRBJ2-6; D not resolved. CDR3 length: 15 amino acids. Trimming shortened V by 2 bases and J by 2 bases, and 7 bases separated the two germline ends. CDR1 and CDR2 from the germline V gene are SGHDN and FVKESK. CDR3 loop: CASSQSGAGANVLTF. The DNA of the CDR3 is TGTGCCAGCAGCCAATCTGGCGCTGGGGCCAACGTCCTGACTTTC.

This sequence joins TRBV11-2 and TRBJ2-1, with 13 nucleotides matching TRBD2. Germline V gives CDR1 SGHAT, CDR2 FQNNGV. After removal of 8 bases from V and 7 bases from J, the junction contained 5 bases not matched to a gene. The CDR3 has 14 residues. CDR3 region: CASGGTSGMNEQFF. The CDR3, as DNA: TGTGCCAGCGGAGGGACTAGCGGGATGAATGAGCAGTTCTTC.

The chain is built from TRBV4-1 and TRBJ2-7; D is uncertain. The CDR3 totals 13 residues. V was shortened by 0 bases and J by 4 bases, with 7 bases between the two germline ends. CDR1 MGHRA and CDR2 YSYEKL come from the germline V gene. CDR3 sequence: CASSQDVGYEQYF. CDR3 nucleotides: TGCGCCAGCAGCCAAGACGTCGGGTACGAGCAGTACTTC.

The V call is TRBV30, the J call TRBJ2-1; D may be TRBD2 (5 bases). This CDR3 is 11 amino acids long. V gave up 4 bases and J gave up 10 bases, with 11 bases separating them. CDR1 is GTSNPN and CDR2 is SVGIG in the germline V gene (reference sequence). Here the CDR3 reads CAWTLRGEQFF. The CDR3 region has the DNA TGTGCCTGGACGCTAAGAGGGGAGCAGTTCTTC.

The rearrangement uses TRBV4-3 and TRBJ2-3; D is unresolved. V shed 0 bases and J shed 4 bases, with 5 bases lying between them. The germline gives CDR1 LGHNA, CDR2 YSLEER. This CDR3 region has 13 residues. In DNA form, the CDR3 reads TGCGCCAGCAGCCAAGATACGGCAGATACGCAGTATTTT. It translates to CASSQDTADTQYF.

This clone was detected once. The chain is built from TRBV7-3 and TRBJ2-1; D gene ambiguous. Trimming took off 5 bases at V and 7 bases at J, with 6 bases between the two ends. CDR3 length equals 11 residues. Germline V lookup: CDR1 SGHTA, CDR2 FQGTGA. In nucleotides, the CDR3 is TGTGCCAGCAGCGCCGGTAATGAGCAGTTCTTC. Protein sequence: CASSAGNEQFF. Full variable domain (remainder filled in from reference TRBV7-3 and TRBJ2-1): GAGVSQTPSNKVTEKGKYVELRCDPISGHTALYWYRQSLGQGPEFLIYFQGTGAADDSGLPNDRFFAVRPEGSVSTLKIQRTERGDSAVYLCASSAGNEQFFGPGTRLTVL.

The V call is TRBV5-1, the J call TRBJ2-5; TRBD1 agrees at 7 bases. Losses at the gene ends were 0 bases for V and 1 base for J; bases not matched to a gene: 3. The CDR3 is 15 amino acids. Germline-derived CDR1 and CDR2 are SGHRS and YFSETQ. CDR3 coding DNA: TGCGCCAGCAGCTTGGGGAGGACAGGCCAAGAGACCCAGTACTTC. Protein: CASSLGRTGQETQYF. The full variable domain, with the rest looked up from reference TRBV5-1 and TRBJ2-5, is KAGVTQTPRYLIKTRGQQVTLSCSPISGHRSVSWYQQTPGQGLQFLFEYFSETQRNKGNFPGRFSGRQFSNSRSEMNVSTLELGDSALYLCASSLGRTGQETQYFGPGTRLLVL.

The chain is built from TRBV5-1 and TRBJ1-1; D is undetermined. CDR1 and CDR2 from the germline V gene are SGHRS and YFSETQ. CDR3 size: 14 residues. The V end lost 7 bases, the J end lost 1 base, and 14 bases lay between the germline ends. The CDR3: CASASMRQNTEAFF. The CDR3, as DNA: TGCGCCAGCGCGAGTATGAGGCAGAACACTGAAGCTTTCTTT.

V and J are TRBV7-8 and TRBJ1-2; D uncertain. The V end lost 5 bases, the J end lost 5 bases, and 12 bases lay between the germline ends. The CDR3 has 13 residues. In germline, CDR1 is SGHVS, CDR2 FQNEAQ. CDR3 residues: CASSADPKYGYTF. The CDR3 DNA is TGTGCCAGCAGCGCGGACCCGAAGTATGGCTACACCTTC.

This chain connects TRBV29-1 to TRBJ2-5; possible D gene TRBD1, 5 bases. There are 10 residues in the CDR3. CDR1 SQVTM and CDR2 ANQGSEA come from the germline V gene. V lost 7 bases to trimming and J lost 5 bases, with 8 bases between them. This CDR3 reads CSGSGETQYF. The CDR3 nucleotides read TGCAGCGGGTCAGGGGAGACCCAGTACTTC.

Points on this clone: At one end, the junction sequence differs from germline, possibly due to a read error. The rearrangement joins TRBV10-3 to TRBJ1-1; TRBD1 aligns across 7 bases. The length of the CDR3 is 14 residues. The germline V gene has CDR1 ENHRY and CDR2 SYGVKD. The CDR3 DNA follows: TGTGCCATCAGCCAGGGACAGCTGAACATTGAAGCTTTCTTT. Translating it yields CAISQGQLNIEAFF.

V is TRBV14 and J is TRBJ2-3; the D is unclear. This CDR3 is 14 amino acids long. Germline-derived CDR1 and CDR2 are SGHDN and FVKESK. The V gene lost 1 base and the J gene lost 1 base, with 6 bases spanning the gap. CDR3 nucleotide sequence: TGTGCCAGCAGCCAAGTCCGGGGCACAGATACGCAGTATTTT. Its translation: CASSQVRGTDTQYF.

V gene TRBV15 combines with J gene TRBJ1-5; no definite D call. CDR1 is LNHNV and CDR2 is YYDKDF in the germline V gene (reference sequence). V shed 0 bases and J shed 1 base, with 7 bases lying between them. The CDR3 sequence is 15 residues long. The CDR3 DNA follows: TGTGCCACCAGCAGAGATCCGGGCAGCAATCAGCCCCAGCATTTT. The encoded protein is CATSRDPGSNQPQHF.